A selection of T cell receptor beta chains follows, all from one sample in a study of T cell changes during pregnancy in multiple sclerosis. Libraries were prepared by immunoSEQ multiplex PCR; TCRdb keeps only in-frame clonotypes and omits some of them. This table has about 42,000 clones, approximately 91% appearing once. The source material was CD4+ T cells from peripheral blood mononuclear cells, sampled in the second trimester of pregnancy. The receptors derive from a female donor in good health, enrolled as a control in a pregnancy study. Both conserved end residues are part of each CDR3. The D gene is left open where the match is weak. The size entry is marked missing in some rows and otherwise reads once, few, many or a size class.

CDR3aa: CASSSAGGTSYEQYF
CDR3nt: TGTGCCAGCAGCTCGGCAGGGGGCACCTCCTACGAGCAGTACTTC
d_gene: TRBD1
v_gene: TRBV28
j_gene: TRBJ2-7
len: 15
abundance: -

CDR3aa: CASSLVRDTQYF
CDR3nt: TGTGCCAGCAGCTTAGTCCGGGATACGCAGTATTTT
d_gene: -
v_gene: TRBV7-2
j_gene: TRBJ2-3
len: 12
abundance: few

CDR3aa: CAWSPVQETQYF
CDR3nt: TGTGCCTGGAGCCCAGTCCAAGAGACCCAGTACTTC
d_gene: -
v_gene: TRBV30
j_gene: TRBJ2-5
len: 12
abundance: -

CDR3aa: CASRELVQGNSPLHF
CDR3nt: TGTGCCAGCAGGGAATTGGTGCAGGGTAATTCACCCCTCCACTTT
d_gene: -
v_gene: TRBV2
j_gene: TRBJ1-6
len: 15
abundance: -

CDR3aa: CASRDSGLYNEQFF
CDR3nt: TGTGCCAGCAGGGATAGCGGATTATACAATGAGCAGTTCTTC
d_gene: -
v_gene: TRBV13
j_gene: TRBJ2-1
len: 14
abundance: -

CDR3aa: CASTTGDSYNEQFF
CDR3nt: TGTGCCAGTACGACAGGGGATTCCTACAATGAGCAGTTCTTC
d_gene: TRBD1
v_gene: TRBV19
j_gene: TRBJ2-1
len: 14
abundance: -

CDR3aa: CASSSKRADTQYF
CDR3nt: TGCGCCAGCAGCTCCAAACGGGCAGATACGCAGTATTTT
d_gene: -
v_gene: TRBV5-1
j_gene: TRBJ2-3
len: 13
abundance: -

CDR3aa: CALTPFGLAYEQYF
CDR3nt: TGTGCCTTAACTCCCTTCGGACTAGCCTACGAGCAGTACTTC
d_gene: TRBD2
v_gene: TRBV30
j_gene: TRBJ2-7
len: 14
abundance: -

CDR3aa: CASSRQAAGGANVLTF
CDR3nt: TGTGCCAGCAGTCGACAGGCTGCTGGTGGGGCCAACGTCCTGACTTTC
d_gene: -
v_gene: TRBV7-9
j_gene: TRBJ2-6
len: 16
abundance: -

CDR3aa: CASSWQGLAGTNEQFF
CDR3nt: TGCGCCAGCAGCTGGCAGGGACTAGCGGGGACCAATGAGCAGTTCTTC
d_gene: TRBD2
v_gene: TRBV5-1
j_gene: TRBJ2-1
len: 16
abundance: -

CDR3aa: CASRQSGGNYEQYF
CDR3nt: TGTGCTAGCAGACAGAGCGGGGGAAACTACGAGCAGTACTTC
d_gene: TRBD2
v_gene: TRBV7-7
j_gene: TRBJ2-7
len: 14
abundance: -

CDR3aa: CASRELEQPQHF
CDR3nt: TGCGCCAGCAGAGAGTTAGAGCAGCCCCAGCATTTT
d_gene: -
v_gene: TRBV5-1
j_gene: TRBJ1-5
len: 12
abundance: -

CDR3aa: CALSRGLTEAFF
CDR3nt: TGTGCCCTCTCTCGGGGACTCACTGAAGCTTTCTTT
d_gene: -
v_gene: TRBV30
j_gene: TRBJ1-1
len: 12
abundance: -

CDR3aa: CASSLVGPAGAGGYTF
CDR3nt: TGTGCCAGCAGCTTAGTTGGGCCCGCCGGGGCGGGAGGCTACACCTTC
d_gene: -
v_gene: TRBV11-2
j_gene: TRBJ1-2
len: 16
abundance: -

CDR3aa: CAGRDRAGAGELFF
CDR3nt: TGTGCCGGTAGAGACAGGGCAGGAGCCGGGGAGCTGTTTTTT
d_gene: TRBD1
v_gene: TRBV30
j_gene: TRBJ2-2
len: 14
abundance: -

CDR3aa: CASSLYLSGRAGEQFF
CDR3nt: TGCGCCAGCAGCCTCTACCTTAGCGGGAGGGCCGGAGAGCAGTTCTTC
d_gene: TRBD2
v_gene: TRBV5-1
j_gene: TRBJ2-1
len: 16
abundance: -

CDR3aa: CASSLEVAGYTYEQYF
CDR3nt: TGTGCCAGCAGCTTAGAGGTCGCAGGGTACACCTACGAGCAGTACTTC
d_gene: -
v_gene: TRBV13
j_gene: TRBJ2-7
len: 16
abundance: -

CDR3aa: CASSQDDGGAYEQYF
CDR3nt: TGTGCCAGCAGCCAAGATGACGGGGGGGCTTACGAGCAGTACTTC
d_gene: TRBD2
v_gene: TRBV4-2
j_gene: TRBJ2-7
len: 15
abundance: -

CDR3aa: CASTSGTGYQPQHF
CDR3nt: TGTGCCAGCACCTCCGGGACAGGGTATCAGCCCCAGCATTTT
d_gene: TRBD1
v_gene: TRBV28
j_gene: TRBJ1-5
len: 14
abundance: -

CDR3aa: CASSLRALGGPGYTF
CDR3nt: TGTGCCAGCAGTTTAAGGGCTCTGGGGGGGCCTGGCTACACCTTC
d_gene: -
v_gene: TRBV28
j_gene: TRBJ1-2
len: 15
abundance: -

CDR3aa: CASSPLVAGGIEQFF
CDR3nt: TGTGCCAGCAGTCCCCTAGTAGCGGGGGGGATTGAGCAGTTCTTC
d_gene: TRBD2
v_gene: TRBV27
j_gene: TRBJ2-1
len: 15
abundance: -

CDR3aa: CASSPNQETQYF
CDR3nt: TGTGCCAGCTCCCCTAACCAAGAGACCCAGTACTTC
d_gene: -
v_gene: TRBV18
j_gene: TRBJ2-5
len: 12
abundance: once

CDR3aa: CASNEGNQPQHF
CDR3nt: TGTGCCAGCAACGAGGGCAATCAGCCCCAGCATTTT
d_gene: -
v_gene: TRBV28
j_gene: TRBJ1-5
len: 12
abundance: -

CDR3aa: CASSLAIGPYNEQFF
CDR3nt: TGTGCCAGCAGCTTAGCCATTGGGCCCTACAATGAGCAGTTCTTC
d_gene: -
v_gene: TRBV7-9
j_gene: TRBJ2-1
len: 15
abundance: -

CDR3aa: CASSKAGDTGELFF
CDR3nt: TGTGCCAGCAGCAAAGCTGGAGACACCGGGGAGCTGTTTTTT
d_gene: -
v_gene: TRBV21-1
j_gene: TRBJ2-2
len: 14
abundance: -

CDR3aa: CAWRGQGSGYTF
CDR3nt: TGTGCCTGGAGGGGACAGGGCTCTGGCTACACCTTC
d_gene: TRBD1
v_gene: TRBV30
j_gene: TRBJ1-2
len: 12
abundance: -

CDR3aa: CASSDYGTATGEQYF
CDR3nt: TGTGCCAGCAGTGATTACGGGACAGCCACTGGCGAGCAGTACTTC
d_gene: TRBD1
v_gene: TRBV25-1
j_gene: TRBJ2-7
len: 15
abundance: -

CDR3aa: CASSLSPRQKSISYGYTF
CDR3nt: TGTGCCAGCAGTTTATCGCCTCGACAAAAGTCAATTTCCTATGGCTACACCTTC
d_gene: -
v_gene: TRBV27
j_gene: TRBJ1-2
len: 18
abundance: -

CDR3aa: CASSQSARFSNEQYF
CDR3nt: TGCGCCAGCAGTCAATCAGCCCGGTTCTCCAACGAGCAGTACTTC
d_gene: -
v_gene: TRBV23-1
j_gene: TRBJ2-7
len: 15
abundance: -

CDR3aa: CASSTYQETQYF
CDR3nt: TGTGCCAGCAGCACTTACCAAGAGACCCAGTACTTC
d_gene: -
v_gene: TRBV7-2
j_gene: TRBJ2-5
len: 12
abundance: -

CDR3aa: CASSFVLSYEQYF
CDR3nt: TGTGCCAGCAGCTTCGTCCTATCCTACGAGCAGTACTTC
d_gene: -
v_gene: TRBV7-8
j_gene: TRBJ2-7
len: 13
abundance: -

CDR3aa: CASSTTGYTGELFF
CDR3nt: TGTGCCAGCAGCACGACAGGGTACACCGGGGAGCTGTTTTTT
d_gene: TRBD1
v_gene: TRBV7-3
j_gene: TRBJ2-2
len: 14
abundance: -

CDR3aa: CAWSSLVASAYNEQFF
CDR3nt: TGTGCCTGGAGCTCGCTGGTGGCTAGTGCCTACAATGAGCAGTTCTTC
d_gene: -
v_gene: TRBV30
j_gene: TRBJ2-1
len: 16
abundance: -

CDR3aa: CASSYDRGGTEAFF
CDR3nt: TGTGCCAGCAGTTACGACAGGGGAGGAACTGAAGCTTTCTTT
d_gene: TRBD1
v_gene: TRBV6-5
j_gene: TRBJ1-1
len: 14
abundance: once

CDR3aa: CASSRDSLTYEQYF
CDR3nt: TGTGCCAGTAGCAGGGACAGTTTAACCTACGAGCAGTACTTC
d_gene: TRBD1
v_gene: TRBV19
j_gene: TRBJ2-7
len: 14
abundance: once

CDR3aa: CAWGRTRPSDEQFF
CDR3nt: TGTGCCTGGGGACGGACTAGGCCGTCCGATGAGCAGTTCTTC
d_gene: TRBD2
v_gene: TRBV30
j_gene: TRBJ2-1
len: 14
abundance: -

CDR3aa: CASSQQPYLLANGLEQYF
CDR3nt: TGTGCCAGCAGCCAACAACCTTATTTACTAGCTAATGGGCTCGAGCAGTACTTC
d_gene: -
v_gene: TRBV7-9
j_gene: TRBJ2-7
len: 18
abundance: -

CDR3aa: CASNQPTSSGGTDTQYF
CDR3nt: TGTGCCAGCAACCAACCGACTTCTAGCGGGGGAACAGATACGCAGTATTTT
d_gene: TRBD2
v_gene: TRBV27
j_gene: TRBJ2-3
len: 17
abundance: -

CDR3aa: CAWRQGAGELFF
CDR3nt: TGTGCCTGGAGACAGGGCGCCGGGGAGCTGTTTTTT
d_gene: -
v_gene: TRBV30
j_gene: TRBJ2-2
len: 12
abundance: -

CDR3aa: CASSRSLPTEQFF
CDR3nt: TGTGCCAGCAGCCGAAGCTTACCCACTGAGCAGTTCTTC
d_gene: -
v_gene: TRBV7-8
j_gene: TRBJ2-1
len: 13
abundance: -

CDR3aa: CASSLDNDRFF
CDR3nt: TGTGCCAGCAGCTTGGACAATGATCGGTTTTTT
d_gene: -
v_gene: TRBV2
j_gene: TRBJ1-4
len: 11
abundance: -

CDR3aa: CASSLTQATSGINTGELFF
CDR3nt: TGTGCCAGCAGCTTAACCCAGGCGACTAGCGGAATCAACACCGGGGAGCTGTTTTTT
d_gene: TRBD2
v_gene: TRBV7-3
j_gene: TRBJ2-2
len: 19
abundance: -

CDR3aa: CASSGTSGSKETQYF
CDR3nt: TGTGCCAGCAGCGGGACTAGCGGGAGTAAAGAGACCCAGTACTTC
d_gene: TRBD2
v_gene: TRBV7-6
j_gene: TRBJ2-5
len: 15
abundance: -

CDR3aa: CASSLAGTGDEKLFF
CDR3nt: TGCGCCAGCAGCCTAGCCGGGACAGGGGATGAAAAACTGTTTTTT
d_gene: TRBD1
v_gene: TRBV5-1
j_gene: TRBJ1-4
len: 15
abundance: -

CDR3aa: CASSLQTSGPYNEQFF
CDR3nt: TGTGCCAGCAGCTTGCAGACTAGCGGCCCCTACAATGAGCAGTTCTTC
d_gene: TRBD2
v_gene: TRBV7-2
j_gene: TRBJ2-1
len: 16
abundance: few

CDR3aa: CASSPSQGQGISLNIQYF
CDR3nt: TGTGCCAGCAGCCCTTCTCAGGGACAGGGTATTTCCCTAAACATTCAGTACTTC
d_gene: TRBD1
v_gene: TRBV7-8
j_gene: TRBJ2-4
len: 18
abundance: -

CDR3aa: CASSLEGRGGGQPQHF
CDR3nt: TGTGCCAGCAGCTTAGAAGGGCGGGGGGGCGGTCAGCCCCAGCATTTT
d_gene: -
v_gene: TRBV11-2
j_gene: TRBJ1-5
len: 16
abundance: -